This TCR beta chain was captured by sequencing in a study of regulatory T cells in long-lasting Graves disease (dated by TCRdb to the early 2020s). Concerning the study at large: Persistent Graves' disease meant more than 5 years of antithyroid drug treatment with TSH receptor autoantibodies that stayed positive. Antithyroid drugs had been taken for roughly 10 years on average by persistent Graves' disease patients in the clinical cohort. TCR sequencing covered roughly 13 persistent and roughly 20 newly diagnosed Graves' disease patients, around 33 samples in total. This study used TCR sequencing and RNA sequencing of peripheral blood to compare persistent Graves' disease patients against newly diagnosed Graves' disease patients. The study was registered as a clinical trial and conducted in China.

Broader findings and caveats from the paper: Compared with newly diagnosed patients, patients with persistent Graves' disease had lower TCR Shannon entropy and fewer highly expanded clones, which suggests clonal expansion. TRBV28, TRBJ1-2 and TRBJ2-5 were preferentially used in persistent disease, while TRBV20-1 and TRBJ2-1 were favored in newly diagnosed disease. Only peripheral blood was studied, because thyroid tissue, the primary lesion, was inaccessible. The authors noted that the small sample size was a limitation that may lower accuracy. Sequencing and analysis were restricted to the TCR beta chain. Patients with persistent disease shared more public clonotypes (over 2,500) than newly diagnosed patients did (966).

What this sample's time point label stands for: persistent/refractory GD, antithyroid drugs over 5 years with positive TRAb. For both TCR sequencing and RNA sequencing, RNA was extracted from PBMCs in TRIzol. Graves' disease was diagnosed according to American Thyroid Association guidelines. Patients were recruited from an endocrinology department in Xi'an, China. Each patient gave approximately 10 milliliters of peripheral blood, collected in an EDTA anticoagulant tube. PBMCs were isolated by Ficoll Paque Plus density gradient separation without further T cell sorting. An Agilent 2100 Bioanalyzer and agarose gel were used to check RNA quality, and a NanoDrop 2000 was used to measure RNA concentration. From a lookup of the germline V gene, CDR1 and CDR2 are KGHDR and SFDVKD. From cysteine to phenylalanine, the CDR3 is 16 amino acids long. Only the CDR3 part of the read is kept: 48 bases, read in frame from the first base. Relative to germline, V is 5 bases shorter and J is 5 bases shorter, with 20 bases between their ends.

The library came from multiplex PCR. Sequencing used an Illumina HiSeq 4000. iRepertoire HTBI primers and Arm-PCR amplification of CDR3 regions were used to construct TCR beta libraries. PCR products were gel purified before sequencing. In the paper's pipeline: Gene usage analysis of CDR3 amino acid clonotypes relied on the 60 or so TRBV and 15 or so TRBJ segments identified across samples. Filtered high-quality paired reads were merged into contigs using COPE and FqMerger. BLAST was used to align contigs to the IMGT TRBV, TRBD and TRBJ reference genes, and CDR3 was defined following IMGT. Highly expanded clones were defined as clonotypes with a frequency above 0.1%. Shannon entropy served as the measure of repertoire diversity, while the Gini coefficient captured V-J evenness. Clonotypes shared by more than one individual were considered public. TCRdb redid the processing of the public reads, applying fastp at Q25 and MiXCR, and retained in-frame beta chains. Identical CDR3 proteins give one entry, which carries the most common genes and DNA. These V and J calls rely on TCRdb rather than the paper's analysis. The sample profile shows under 450,000 distinct CDR3 sequences; 20% to 25% of them were found once. Of the sample, about a quarter is held by the ten largest clones.

As concerns this clonotype: The clone's antigen remains unknown. No base-level quality is on record; no much larger clone is a single base apart.

The rearrangement combines TRBV24-1 with TRBJ2-5, with no D gene named confidently. The sequenced sample was peripheral blood mononuclear cells (PBMCs), obtained when the disease was refractory, from a patient treated with antithyroid drugs. The sequence came from a female donor with Graves disease. CDR3 region: CATSAATLPFGETQYF. The sequence in DNA is TGTGCCACCAGTGCCGCGACACTCCCTTTTGGGGAGACCCAGTACTTC.